The 25 T cell receptor beta chains below were found in one sample sequenced in a study of memory CD4+ T cells and cytomegalovirus serostatus. The sort gate was single viable CD3+CD4+CD8-CD45RO+ cells for memory CD4+ T cells. Some clones are missing from TCRdb's copy, which holds only in-frame ones; the method was immunoSEQ multiplex PCR. The sample has 50,000 to 55,000 clones, 78% seen once. Sequencing used memory CD4+ T cells from blood. The receptor set was obtained from an adult in good health and CMV-seronegative.

The J gene is TRBJ2-5, the V gene TRBV9; 7 nucleotides agree with TRBD2. Germline loops: CDR1 SGDLS, CDR2 YYNGEE. The CDR3 has 20 amino acids. With V trimmed by 3 bases and J by 0 bases, 20 bases remained unmatched. The CDR3 here is CASSAQTPGLTDGYQETQYF. CDR3 sequence (DNA): TGTGCCAGCAGCGCGCAAACCCCGGGACTAACAGATGGATACCAAGAGACCCAGTACTTC.

This clone was detected only once. The CDR3 nucleotides read TGTGCCAGCAGCTTAAGCGGTCAGGTGAACACTGAAGCTTTCTTT. Translating it yields CASSLSGQVNTEAFF. The rearrangement joins TRBV7-3 to TRBJ1-1; D call uncertain. Germline V gene lookup returns CDR1 SGHTA and CDR2 FQGTGA. This CDR3 is built from 15 residues. V dropped 1 base and J dropped 0 bases, with 9 bases sitting between them.

The J gene is TRBJ1-1, the V gene TRBV7-8; no firm D call. V was trimmed by 3 bases and J by 0 bases, leaving 14 bases between them. This CDR3 is 16 amino acids long. Germline-derived CDR1 and CDR2 are SGHVS and FQNEAQ. This CDR3 reads CASSLYLGPVNTEAFF. The CDR3 bases are TGTGCCAGCAGCTTGTATCTCGGACCCGTGAACACTGAAGCTTTCTTT.

A few counts support this clone. The chain joins TRBV2 to TRBJ1-2; D call uncertain. Trimming removed 4 bases at V and 2 bases at J, with 8 bases between. Germline V gives CDR1 SNHLY, CDR2 FYNNEI. The CDR3 totals 13 residues. CDR3 protein: CASSGSTNYGYTF. The CDR3, as DNA: TGTGCCAGCAGTGGCTCTACGAACTATGGCTACACCTTC.

This chain connects TRBV7-2 to TRBJ1-2; D unclear. Looked up from germline, CDR1 is SGHTA and CDR2 is FQGNSA. CDR3 length: 14 amino acids. Trimming shortened V by 2 bases and J by 3 bases, and 10 bases separated the two germline ends. For the CDR3, the DNA is TGTGCCAGCAGCTTATTCGTGGCGTACTATGGCTACACCTTC. This translates into CASSLFVAYYGYTF.

This chain links TRBV19 with TRBJ1-6, with D perhaps matching TRBD1 (6 bases). This CDR3 has 16 residues. Germline loops: CDR1 LNHDA, CDR2 SQIVND (reference sequence). Trimming removed 2 bases from V and 6 bases from J, with 14 bases in between. CDR3 residues: CASSINAGATNSPLHF. DNA of the CDR3: TGTGCCAGTAGTATAAACGCAGGGGCTACTAATTCACCCCTCCACTTT.

This sequence joins TRBV5-1 and TRBJ2-3; D gene unclear. Germline CDR1 and CDR2: SGHRS and YFSETQ. CDR3 size: 15 residues. The V end lost 4 bases, the J end lost 2 bases, and 14 bases lay between the germline ends. CDR3 nucleotides: TGCGCCAGCAGCCCCGTGGGGAACCCCACAGATACGCAGTATTTT. The encoded protein is CASSPVGNPTDTQYF. The entire variable domain, with the rest obtained from reference TRBV5-1 and TRBJ2-3, is as follows: KAGVTQTPRYLIKTRGQQVTLSCSPISGHRSVSWYQQTPGQGLQFLFEYFSETQRNKGNFPGRFSGRQFSNSRSEMNVSTLELGDSALYLCASSPVGNPTDTQYFGPGTRLTVL.

V usage is TRBV30 and J usage is TRBJ2-2; 7 bases are a match to TRBD2. CDR1 GTSNPN and CDR2 SVGIG come from the germline V gene (reference sequence). Trimming took 3 bases from V and 1 from J; bases not matched to a gene: 2. The CDR3 contains 14 residues. The CDR3 loop is CAWSGLGNTGELFF. The DNA for the CDR3 is TGTGCCTGGAGCGGACTAGGGAACACCGGGGAGCTGTTTTTT.

The gene calls are TRBV2 and TRBJ1-3; D might be TRBD1 (5 bases). The CDR3 is made up of 15 amino acids. Germline values: CDR1 SNHLY, CDR2 FYNNEI. V was shortened by 5 bases and J by 1 base, with 12 bases between the two germline ends. CDR3 DNA: TGTGCCAGCAGTACAGGTTGGGCGTCTGGAAACACCATATATTTT. Its protein is CASSTGWASGNTIYF.

This clone has just a few counts. The junction differs from germline at one of its ends, possibly a read error. V and J are TRBV9 and TRBJ1-6; tentative D call: TRBD1 (6 bases). The CDR3 has 16 amino acids. The germline gives CDR1 SGDLS, CDR2 YYNGEE. The CDR3 loop reads CASSVEATGLNSPLHF. The CDR3 DNA sequence: TGTGCCAGCAGCGTAGAGGCGACAGGTCTAAATTCGCCCCTCCACTTT.

This clone was detected once. The gene calls are TRBV9 and TRBJ2-5; D possibly corresponds to TRBD1 (5 bases). The V end lost 0 bases, the J end lost 4 bases, and 16 bases lay between the germline ends. The CDR3 sequence is 16 residues long. Germline lookup yields CDR1 SGDLS and CDR2 YYNGEE. The chain's CDR3 is CASSVGATRRGETQYF. The CDR3, as DNA: TGTGCCAGCAGCGTAGGCGCTACCCGAAGGGGAGAGACCCAGTACTTC.

This chain uses TRBV5-6 with TRBJ1-1, with 9 nucleotides matching TRBD1. The CDR3 runs 14 residues. V shed 4 bases, J shed 10 bases, and the junction held 11 bases outside the gene matches. Looked up from germline, CDR1 is SGHDT and CDR2 is YYEEEE. The CDR3 sequence is CASSTPDRGAGAFF. CDR3 coding DNA: TGTGCCAGCAGCACCCCGGACAGGGGCGCTGGAGCTTTCTTT.

The chain links TRBV7-2 to TRBJ1-5, with unresolved D. V was shortened by 5 bases and J by 0 bases, with 11 bases between the two germline ends. The CDR3 is made up of 15 amino acids. Per the germline V gene, CDR1 is SGHTA and CDR2 is FQGNSA. The CDR3 region has the DNA TGTGCCAGCAGCCCCATGAAGGGTAGCAATCAGCCCCAGCATTTT. Its translation is CASSPMKGSNQPQHF.

This chain connects TRBV5-6 to TRBJ2-1, with TRBD2 matching 9 bases. The length of the CDR3 is 16 residues. J was trimmed by 6 bases and V by 4 bases; bases with no gene match: 11. Germline CDR1 is SGHDT and CDR2 is YYEEEE. The CDR3 nucleotides read TGTGCCAGCAGCCCGGACCCGCGGGGGGGGGTCAATGAGCAGTTCTTC. This codes for CASSPDPRGGVNEQFF.

V is TRBV6-4 and J is TRBJ2-3; D gene unclear. CDR3 size: 14 residues. Germline V gives CDR1 MRHNA, CDR2 SNTAGT. Trimming left V 6 bases short and J 4 bases short, with 14 bases between. CDR3 in DNA: TGTGCCAGCAGCCGACTGGGGTTCGCAGATACGCAGTATTTT. Amino acid sequence: CASSRLGFADTQYF.

The V and J genes are TRBV25-1 and TRBJ2-3; unclear D gene. Looked up from germline, CDR1 is MGHDK and CDR2 is SYGVNS. V lost 5 bases to trimming and J lost 3 bases, with 15 bases between them. The CDR3 consists of 15 residues. CDR3 nucleotides: TGTGCCAGCAGTTCAGGTCGAATCATAACAGATACGCAGTATTTT. Translating gives CASSSGRIITDTQYF.

This clone came up once. The J gene is TRBJ2-5, the V gene TRBV6-4; D may match TRBD1 or TRBD2 (5 bases each). Looked up from germline, CDR1 is MRHNA and CDR2 is SNTAGT. The CDR3 is 19 amino acids. Trimming pared 6 bases from V and 4 bases from J, leaving 30 bases between. CDR3 sequence: CASRAAGTHDNYAGETQYF. DNA of the CDR3: TGTGCCAGCAGGGCTGCCGGGACCCACGACAATTACGCGGGAGAGACCCAGTACTTC.

V is TRBV7-2 and J is TRBJ1-5, with 7 nucleotides matching TRBD1. Germline V lookup: CDR1 SGHTA, CDR2 FQGNSA. With 2 bases clipped from V and 3 bases from J, the junction kept 10 bases outside the gene matches. This CDR3 region has 17 residues. The CDR3 is CASSLNPYRGNNQPQHF. DNA for the CDR3: TGTGCCAGCAGCTTAAATCCTTACAGGGGAAACAATCAGCCCCAGCATTTT.

In DNA, the CDR3 is TGTGCCAGCAGCTCCGAGGACACCGGGGAGCTGTTTTTT. This sequence encodes CASSSEDTGELFF. The chain employs TRBV7-6 and TRBJ2-2, with D hard to call. V lost 4 bases and J lost 3, with 6 bases in between. The CDR3 runs 13 residues. Germline CDR1 is SGHVS and CDR2 is FNYEAQ. The complete variable domain, with remaining parts taken from reference TRBV7-6 and TRBJ2-2, reads GAGVSQSPRYKVTKRGQDVALRCDPISGHVSLYWYRQALGQGPEFLTYFNYEAQQDKSGLPNDRFSAERPEGSISTLTIQRTEQRDSAMYRCASSSEDTGELFFGEGSRLTVL.

The chain links TRBV29-1 to TRBJ2-1; 9 nucleotides agree with TRBD2. Germline assignment: CDR1 SQVTM and CDR2 ANQGSEA. This CDR3 contains 15 residues. The trim removed 2 bases at V and 8 bases at J, leaving 10 bases unmatched. CDR3 nucleotides: TGCAGCGTTGAAAGGGAGCGGGGGGAGAGGGATGAGCAGTTCTTC. Amino acid sequence: CSVERERGERDEQFF.

In its sample, this clone was seen once. The chain joins TRBV11-3 to TRBJ1-1; D unclear. Germline V CDR1 and CDR2: SGHNT, YENEEA. Trimming took 4 bases from V and 4 from J, leaving 7 bases between them. CDR3 length: 12 residues. The CDR3 DNA is TGTGCCAGCAGCTCTGGGCCCACTGAAGCTTTCTTT. It is translated as CASSSGPTEAFF. The full variable domain, with the rest looked up from reference TRBV11-3 and TRBJ1-1, is EAGVVQSPRYKIIEKKQPVAFWCNPISGHNTLYWYLQNLGQGPELLIRYENEEAVDDSQLPKDRFSAERLKGVDSTLKIQPAELGDSAVYLCASSSGPTEAFFGQGTRLTVV.

The rearrangement uses TRBV7-3 and TRBJ1-6; no firm D call. Germline CDR1 and CDR2: SGHTA and FQGTGA. This CDR3 has 13 residues. V was clipped by 2 bases and J by 7 bases, with 6 bases between them. CDR3 loop: CASSLHTNSPLHF. The DNA of the CDR3 is TGTGCCAGCAGCTTACACACAAATTCACCCCTCCACTTT.

This chain joins TRBV5-5 and TRBJ2-2; D uncertain. The CDR3 is 15 residues long. V was shortened by 1 base and J by 2 bases, with 9 bases between the two germline ends. From germline, CDR1 is SGHKS and CDR2 YYEKEE (reference sequence). This CDR3 is CASSLFGTNTGELFF. In nucleotides, the CDR3 is TGTGCCAGCAGCTTGTTCGGAACAAACACCGGGGAGCTGTTTTTT.

This chain connects TRBV9 to TRBJ1-2; D remains ambiguous. This CDR3 is built from 14 residues. Germline V gives CDR1 SGDLS, CDR2 YYNGEE. V lost 0 bases to trimming and J lost 3 bases, with 9 bases between them. The CDR3: CASSVAGGDYGYTF. Written as DNA, the CDR3 is TGTGCCAGCAGCGTAGCCGGTGGGGACTATGGCTACACCTTC.

This clone turned up a few times. The J gene is TRBJ2-4, the V gene TRBV27; possible D gene TRBD1, 6 bases. The germline V gene encodes CDR1 MNHEY and CDR2 SMNVEV (reference sequence). The CDR3 length is 14 residues. V lost 5 bases and J 0 bases, leaving 8 bases between the germline ends. CDR3 nucleotides: TGTGCCAGCAGTGTACAGGGAGCCAAAAACATTCAGTACTTC. It yields the protein CASSVQGAKNIQYF.